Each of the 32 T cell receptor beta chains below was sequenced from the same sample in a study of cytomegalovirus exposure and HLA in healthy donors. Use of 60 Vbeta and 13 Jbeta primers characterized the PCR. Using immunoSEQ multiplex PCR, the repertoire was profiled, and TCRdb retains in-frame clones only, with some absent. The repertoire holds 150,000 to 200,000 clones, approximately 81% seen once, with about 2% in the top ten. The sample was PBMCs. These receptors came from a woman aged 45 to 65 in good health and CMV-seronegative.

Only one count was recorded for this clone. For the CDR3, the DNA is TGTGCCAGCAGCCCCGGGACTTCCCATGGCTACACCTTC. It encodes CASSPGTSHGYTF. The chain employs TRBV7-2 and TRBJ1-2; the D gene is possibly TRBD1 (5 bases). Per the germline V gene, CDR1 is SGHTA and CDR2 is FQGNSA. The CDR3 covers 13 residues. Trimming shortened V by 5 bases and J by 6 bases, and 13 bases separated the two germline ends.

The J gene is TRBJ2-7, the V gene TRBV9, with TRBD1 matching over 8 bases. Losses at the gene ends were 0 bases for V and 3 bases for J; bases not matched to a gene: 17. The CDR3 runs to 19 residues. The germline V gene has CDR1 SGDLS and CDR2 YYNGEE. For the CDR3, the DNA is TGTGCCAGCAGCGTAGATTCAGGGGGCGACGTCGCAGCGGGCTACGAGCAGTACTTC. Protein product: CASSVDSGGDVAAGYEQYF.

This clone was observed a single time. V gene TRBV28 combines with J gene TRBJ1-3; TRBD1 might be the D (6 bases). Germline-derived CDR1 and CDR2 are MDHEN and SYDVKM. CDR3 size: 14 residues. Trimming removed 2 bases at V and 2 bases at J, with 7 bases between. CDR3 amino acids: CASSLTGTGNTIYF. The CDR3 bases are TGTGCCAGCAGTTTAACAGGGACTGGAAACACCATATATTTT.

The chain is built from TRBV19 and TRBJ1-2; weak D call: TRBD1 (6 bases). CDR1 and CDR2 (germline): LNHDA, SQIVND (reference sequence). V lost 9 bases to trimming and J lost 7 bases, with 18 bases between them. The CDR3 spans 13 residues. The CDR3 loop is CASRQRTAFGYTF. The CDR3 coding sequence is TGTGCCAGCAGGCAAAGGACAGCCTTTGGCTACACCTTC.

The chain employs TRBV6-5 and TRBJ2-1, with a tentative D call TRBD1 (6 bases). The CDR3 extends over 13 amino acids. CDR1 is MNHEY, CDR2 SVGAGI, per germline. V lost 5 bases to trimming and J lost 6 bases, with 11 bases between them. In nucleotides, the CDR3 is TGTGCCAGCAGTAGGGACACCTTCAATGAGCAGTTCTTC. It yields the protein CASSRDTFNEQFF.

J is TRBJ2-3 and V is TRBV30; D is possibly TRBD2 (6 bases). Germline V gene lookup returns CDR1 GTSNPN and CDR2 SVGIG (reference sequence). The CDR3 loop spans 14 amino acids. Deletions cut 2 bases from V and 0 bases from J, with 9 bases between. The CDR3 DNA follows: TGTGCCTGGAGTCGGGACTCCAGCACAGATACGCAGTATTTT. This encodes CAWSRDSSTDTQYF.

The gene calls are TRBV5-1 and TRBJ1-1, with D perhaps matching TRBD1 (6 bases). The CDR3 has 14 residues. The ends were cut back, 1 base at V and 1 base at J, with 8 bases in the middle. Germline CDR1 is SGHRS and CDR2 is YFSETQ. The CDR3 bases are TGCGCCAGCAGCTTGACAGGGCCGAACACTGAAGCTTTCTTT. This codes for CASSLTGPNTEAFF.

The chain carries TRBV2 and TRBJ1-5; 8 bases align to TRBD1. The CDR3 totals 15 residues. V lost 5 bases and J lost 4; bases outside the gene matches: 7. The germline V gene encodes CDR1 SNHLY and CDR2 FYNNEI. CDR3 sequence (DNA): TGTGCCAGCAGTTCTGACAGGGGAAAGAATCAGCCCCAGCATTTT. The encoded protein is CASSSDRGKNQPQHF.

CDR3 DNA: TGTGCCAGCAGCCCCCAACCCAGGATGAACACTGAAGCTTTCTTT. Encoded protein: CASSPQPRMNTEAFF. The V call is TRBV9, the J call TRBJ1-1, with D unclear. From germline, CDR1 is SGDLS and CDR2 YYNGEE. V was clipped by 4 bases and J by 0 bases, with 13 bases between them. CDR3 size: 15 residues. The full variable domain, its missing parts supplied by reference TRBV9 and TRBJ1-1, is DSGVTQTPKHLITATGQRVTLRCSPRSGDLSVYWYQQSLDQGLQFLIQYYNGEERAKGNILERFSAQQFPDLHSELNLSSLELGDSALYFCASSPQPRMNTEAFFGQGTRLTVV.

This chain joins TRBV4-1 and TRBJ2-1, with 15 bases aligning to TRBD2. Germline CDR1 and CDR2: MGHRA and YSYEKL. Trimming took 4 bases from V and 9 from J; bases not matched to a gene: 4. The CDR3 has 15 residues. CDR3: CASSLGLAGGSEQFF. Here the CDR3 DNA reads TGCGCCAGCAGCCTGGGACTAGCGGGAGGAAGTGAGCAGTTCTTC.

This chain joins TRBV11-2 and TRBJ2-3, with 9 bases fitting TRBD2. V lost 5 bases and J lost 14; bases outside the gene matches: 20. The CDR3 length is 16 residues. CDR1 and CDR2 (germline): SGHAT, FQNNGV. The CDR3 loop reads CASSRLGGSSGRTRYF. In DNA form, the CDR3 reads TGTGCCAGCAGCCGATTGGGTGGGAGTAGCGGGAGAACGAGGTATTTT.

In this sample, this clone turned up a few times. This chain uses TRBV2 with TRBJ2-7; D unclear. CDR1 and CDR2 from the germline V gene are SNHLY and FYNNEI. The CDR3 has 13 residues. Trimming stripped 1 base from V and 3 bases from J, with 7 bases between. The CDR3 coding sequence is TGTGCCAGCAGTGAAGGCAGAAACTACGAGCAGTACTTC. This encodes CASSEGRNYEQYF.

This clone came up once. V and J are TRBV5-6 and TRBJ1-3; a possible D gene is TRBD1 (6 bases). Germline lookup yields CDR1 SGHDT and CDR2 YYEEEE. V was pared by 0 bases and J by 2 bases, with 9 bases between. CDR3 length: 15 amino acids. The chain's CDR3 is CASSLAGGPGNTIYF. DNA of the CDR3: TGTGCCAGCAGCTTGGCGGGGGGCCCTGGAAACACCATATATTTT.

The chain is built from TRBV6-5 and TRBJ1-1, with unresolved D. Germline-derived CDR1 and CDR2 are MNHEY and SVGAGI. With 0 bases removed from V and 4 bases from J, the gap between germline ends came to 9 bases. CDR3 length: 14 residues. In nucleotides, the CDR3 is TGTGCCAGCAGTTACTCCACTTATGGCACTGAAGCTTTCTTT. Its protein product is CASSYSTYGTEAFF.

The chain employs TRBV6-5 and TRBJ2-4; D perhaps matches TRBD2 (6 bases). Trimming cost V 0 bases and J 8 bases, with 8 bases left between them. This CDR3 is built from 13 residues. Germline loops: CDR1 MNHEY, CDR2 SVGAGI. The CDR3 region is CASSYSWGDIQYF. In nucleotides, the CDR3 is TGTGCCAGCAGTTACTCGTGGGGGGACATTCAGTACTTC.

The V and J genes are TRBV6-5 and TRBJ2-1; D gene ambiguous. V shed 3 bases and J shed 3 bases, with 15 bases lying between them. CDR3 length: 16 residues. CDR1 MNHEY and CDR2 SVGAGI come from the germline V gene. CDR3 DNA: TGTGCCAGCAGTTATGCGGCCAAAAGAGTCTACAATGAGCAGTTCTTC. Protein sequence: CASSYAAKRVYNEQFF.

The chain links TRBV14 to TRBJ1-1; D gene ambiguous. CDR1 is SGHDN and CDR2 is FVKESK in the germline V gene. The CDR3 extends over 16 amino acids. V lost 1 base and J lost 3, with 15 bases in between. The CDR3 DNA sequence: TGTGCCAGCAGCCAAGTGACATTAATTTTGGACACTGAAGCTTTCTTT. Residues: CASSQVTLILDTEAFF.

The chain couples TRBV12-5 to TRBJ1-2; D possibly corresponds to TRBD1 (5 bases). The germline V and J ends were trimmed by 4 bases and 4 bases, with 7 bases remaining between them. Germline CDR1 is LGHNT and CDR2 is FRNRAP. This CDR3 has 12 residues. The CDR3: CASGYDSYGYTF. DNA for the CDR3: TGTGCTAGTGGTTATGACAGCTATGGCTACACCTTC.

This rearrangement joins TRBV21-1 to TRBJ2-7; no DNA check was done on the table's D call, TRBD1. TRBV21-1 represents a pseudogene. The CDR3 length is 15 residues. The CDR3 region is CASSNPNRVDYEQYF. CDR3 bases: TGTGCCAGCAGCAACCCAAACAGGGTCGACTACGAGCAGTACTTC.

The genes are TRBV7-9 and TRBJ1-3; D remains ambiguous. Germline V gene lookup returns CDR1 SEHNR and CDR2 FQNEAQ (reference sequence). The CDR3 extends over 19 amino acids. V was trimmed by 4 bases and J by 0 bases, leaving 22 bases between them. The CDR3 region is CASSSVARQGLVSGNTIYF. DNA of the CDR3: TGTGCCAGCAGCTCCGTTGCCCGACAAGGCCTCGTCTCTGGAAACACCATATATTTT.

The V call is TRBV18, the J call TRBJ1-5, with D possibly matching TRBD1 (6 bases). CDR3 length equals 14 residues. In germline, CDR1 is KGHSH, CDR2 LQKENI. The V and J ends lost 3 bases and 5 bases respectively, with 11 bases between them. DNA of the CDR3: TGTGCCAGCTCACCCCTAGGGGGGGATCAGCCCCAGCATTTT. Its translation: CASSPLGGDQPQHF. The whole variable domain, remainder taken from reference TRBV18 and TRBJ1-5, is NAGVMQNPRHLVRRRGQEARLRCSPMKGHSHVYWYRQLPEEGLKFMVYLQKENIIDESGMPKERFSAEFPKEGPSILRIQQVVRGDSAAYFCASSPLGGDQPQHFGDGTRLSIL.

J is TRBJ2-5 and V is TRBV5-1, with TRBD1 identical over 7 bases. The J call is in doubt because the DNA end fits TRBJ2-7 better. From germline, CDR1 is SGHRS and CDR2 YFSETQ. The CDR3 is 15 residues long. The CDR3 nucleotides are TGCGCCAGCAGCTCCTTGGACAGGTCGGAGGTCGAGCAGTACTTC. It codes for CASSSLDRSEVEQYF.

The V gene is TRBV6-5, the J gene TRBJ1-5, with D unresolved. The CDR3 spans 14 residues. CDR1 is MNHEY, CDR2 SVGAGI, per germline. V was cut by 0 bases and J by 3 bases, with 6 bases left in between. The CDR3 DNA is TGTGCCAGCAGTTACTCGCGGGTCAATCAGCCCCAGCATTTT. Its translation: CASSYSRVNQPQHF.

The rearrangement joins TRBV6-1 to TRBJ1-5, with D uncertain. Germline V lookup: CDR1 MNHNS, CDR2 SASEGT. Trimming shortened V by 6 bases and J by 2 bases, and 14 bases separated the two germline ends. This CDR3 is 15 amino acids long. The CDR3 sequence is CASRTQIPGNQPQHF. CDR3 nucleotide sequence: TGTGCCAGCAGGACACAGATACCGGGCAATCAGCCCCAGCATTTT.

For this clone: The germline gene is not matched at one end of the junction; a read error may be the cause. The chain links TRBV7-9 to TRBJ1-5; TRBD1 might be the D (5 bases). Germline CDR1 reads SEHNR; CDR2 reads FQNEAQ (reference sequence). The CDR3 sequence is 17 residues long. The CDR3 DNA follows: TGTTCCAGCAGGCCCACCGGGGGTTCCTATAGCAATCAGCCCCAGCATTTT. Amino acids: CSSRPTGGSYSNQPQHF.

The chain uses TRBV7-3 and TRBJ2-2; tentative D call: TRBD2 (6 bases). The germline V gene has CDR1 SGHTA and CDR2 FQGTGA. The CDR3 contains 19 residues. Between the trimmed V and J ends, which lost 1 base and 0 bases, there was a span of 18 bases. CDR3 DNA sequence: TGTGCCAGCAGCTTAAGAACAGGAGGGTTGGACCCGAACACCGGGGAGCTGTTTTTT. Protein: CASSLRTGGLDPNTGELFF.

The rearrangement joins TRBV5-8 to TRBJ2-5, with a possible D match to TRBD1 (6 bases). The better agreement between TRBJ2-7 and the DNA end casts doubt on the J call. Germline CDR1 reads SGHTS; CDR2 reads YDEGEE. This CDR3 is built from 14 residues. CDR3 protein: CASSPQGWAYEQYF. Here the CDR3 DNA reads TGTGCCAGCAGCCCACAGGGTTGGGCCTACGAGCAGTACTTC.

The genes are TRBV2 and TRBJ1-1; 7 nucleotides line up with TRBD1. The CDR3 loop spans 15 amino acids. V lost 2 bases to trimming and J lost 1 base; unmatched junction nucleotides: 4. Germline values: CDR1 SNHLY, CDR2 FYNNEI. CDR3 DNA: TGTGCCAGCAGTGAAAGGGGACAGCCGAACACTGAAGCTTTCTTT. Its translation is CASSERGQPNTEAFF.

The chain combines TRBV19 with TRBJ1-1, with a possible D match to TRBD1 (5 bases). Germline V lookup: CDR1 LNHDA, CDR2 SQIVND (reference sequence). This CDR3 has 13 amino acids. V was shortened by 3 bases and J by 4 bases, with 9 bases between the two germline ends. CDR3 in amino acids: CASSMQGGTEAFF. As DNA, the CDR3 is TGTGCCAGTAGTATGCAGGGCGGCACTGAAGCTTTCTTT.

DNA for the CDR3: TGTGCCAGCAGCCAAGCGAATCTAGTACGGTTCTTC. This encodes CASSQANLVRFF. V is TRBV14 and J is TRBJ2-1; D unclear. There are 12 residues in the CDR3. Per germline, CDR1 SGHDN and CDR2 FVKESK. Between the trimmed V and J ends, which lost 1 base and 15 bases, there was a span of 13 bases. Based on the CDR3 plus reference TRBV14 and TRBJ2-1, the full variable domain is EAGVTQFPSHSVIEKGQTVTLRCDPISGHDNLYWYRRVMGKEIKFLLHFVKESKQDESGMPNNRFLAERTGGTYSTLKVQPAELEDSGVYFCASSQANLVRFFGPGTRLTVL.

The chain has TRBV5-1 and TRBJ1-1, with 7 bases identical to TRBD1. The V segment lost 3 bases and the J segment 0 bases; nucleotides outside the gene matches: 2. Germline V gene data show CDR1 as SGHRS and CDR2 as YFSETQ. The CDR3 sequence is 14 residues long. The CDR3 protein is CASSWGQMNTEAFF. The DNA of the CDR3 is TGCGCCAGCAGCTGGGGACAGATGAACACTGAAGCTTTCTTT.

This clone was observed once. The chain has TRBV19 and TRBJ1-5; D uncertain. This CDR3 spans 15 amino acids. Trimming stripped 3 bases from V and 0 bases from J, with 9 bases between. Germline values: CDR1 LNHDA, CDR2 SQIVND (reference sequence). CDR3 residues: CASSIRGNSNQPQHF. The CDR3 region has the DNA TGTGCCAGTAGTATTCGGGGAAATAGCAATCAGCCCCAGCATTTT.